This T cell receptor (beta chain) was retrieved from a study of cytomegalovirus exposure and HLA in healthy donors. Whole-study findings and limits: Accounts indicate the classifier identified cytomegalovirus status with strong specificity and sensitivity. Later, an analysis found that TCR clusters from the first cohort tended to co-occur in the approximately 130 validation repertoires.

About this clone itself: Its specificity is not known.

Assay used: immunoSEQ multiplex PCR; TCRdb lists only in-frame clones, some missing. Among 150,000 to 200,000 clones listed, approximately 89% were seen once. The germline CDR1 and CDR2 sequences are MGHRA and YSYEKL. The CDR3 extends over 14 amino acids. V lost 3 bases to trimming and J lost 5 bases, with 13 bases between them. The sequence was collected from a man aged 25 to 45 in good health and CMV-seropositive. The sequencing sample was made of PBMCs. The V gene is TRBV4-1, the J gene TRBJ2-5; D is unresolved. CDR3 nucleotides: TGCGCCAGCAGCCAGGCTTCCGACCGGGAGACCCAGTACTTC. It is translated as CASSQASDRETQYF.